The next 10 T cell receptor beta chains were all read from a single sample in a study of Graves' ophthalmopathy and Graves' hyperthyroidism. The authors amplified TCR beta CDR3 regions from RNA transcripts. The workflow started with a first-round RT-PCR run with HTBI primers and then moved on to a second-round multiplex PCR. Via MiXCR, TCRdb re-called the multiplex PCR reads, giving one row per CDR3 protein. The data hold over a million distinct CDR3 sequences, with 35% to 40% observed a single time. The specimen sequenced was peripheral blood or thyroid tissue (not recorded which). The receptors shown here come from an adult man with Graves' hyperthyroidism.

This clonotype has a count of ten or more. V usage is TRBV6-6 and J usage is TRBJ2-6, with 9 bases matching TRBD1. CDR1 and CDR2 from the germline V gene are MNHNY and SVGAGI (reference sequence). This CDR3 is built from 14 residues. The V segment lost 7 bases and the J segment 10 bases; nucleotides outside the gene matches: 8. The CDR3 loop is CASKPGQGLNVLTF. CDR3 sequence (DNA): TGTGCCAGCAAGCCGGGACAGGGCCTAAACGTCCTGACTTTC.

The genes are TRBV15 and TRBJ2-7, with TRBD1 matching over 10 bases. V shed 0 bases, J shed 2 bases, and the junction held 4 bases outside the gene matches. CDR1 and CDR2 from the germline V gene are LNHNV and YYDKDF (reference sequence). CDR3 length: 16 residues. The CDR3 coding sequence is TGTGCCACCAGCAGAGATCTGGGGACAGGGGCCTACGAGCAGTACTTC. It specifies CATSRDLGTGAYEQYF. The whole variable domain, filled in from reference TRBV15 and TRBJ2-7, reads DAMVIQNPRYQVTQFGKPVTLSCSQTLNHNVMYWYQQKSSQAPKLLFHYYDKDFNNEADTPDNFQSRRPNTSFCFLDIRSPGLGDTAMYLCATSRDLGTGAYEQYFGPGTRLTVT.

This clonotype came up many times. This chain uses TRBV7-2 with TRBJ2-7; maybe TRBD1 (5 bases). The CDR3 runs 15 residues. Germline CDR1 SGHTA, CDR2 FQGNSA. V gave up 5 bases and J gave up 2 bases, with 16 bases separating them. The CDR3 DNA sequence: TGTGCCAGCAGCCCATACCCGACAGAGACCTACGAGCAGTACTTC. It yields the protein CASSPYPTETYEQYF.

V is TRBV15 and J is TRBJ1-2; perhaps TRBD1 as D (6 bases). Germline V lookup: CDR1 LNHNV, CDR2 YYDKDF (reference sequence). Trimming cost V 0 bases and J 5 bases, with 16 bases left between them. CDR3 length equals 16 residues. The CDR3 protein is CATSREGGNTIYGYTF. CDR3 sequence (DNA): TGTGCCACCAGCAGAGAAGGGGGAAACACCATATATGGCTACACCTTC.

This clonotype was seen at least ten times. CDR3 coding DNA: TGTGCCAGTAGTATGCGACAGGGGGACTATGGCTACACCTTC. Amino acid sequence: CASSMRQGDYGYTF. The chain uses TRBV19 and TRBJ1-2; 9 nucleotides align to TRBD1. CDR1 is LNHDA, CDR2 SQIVND, per germline (reference sequence). The V and J ends lost 3 bases and 3 bases, in that order; junction bases with no gene match: 2. The CDR3 consists of 14 residues.

Turning to this clonotype: It may be a read error: a sequence one base away is much more abundant. The chain couples TRBV20-1 to TRBJ1-2; D ambiguous. CDR1 is DFQATT, CDR2 SNEGSKA, per germline (reference sequence). CDR3 size: 13 residues. Trimming pared 3 bases from V and 2 bases from J, leaving 10 bases between. Here the CDR3 DNA reads TGCAGTGCTAGCCGGGCCGCAAACTATGGCTACACCTTC. It yields the protein CSASRAANYGYTF.

In its sample, this clonotype was seen many times. V and J are TRBV2 and TRBJ1-5; 7 nucleotides match TRBD1. CDR3 length: 15 residues. Germline CDR1 reads SNHLY; CDR2 reads FYNNEI. V shed 6 bases, J shed 0 bases, and the junction held 5 bases outside the gene matches. CDR3 loop: CASRQQGNSNQPQHF. CDR3 in DNA: TGTGCCAGCAGACAACAGGGGAATAGCAATCAGCCCCAGCATTTT.

The table lists this clonotype with a count of one. This clone may be a read error of a much larger clone one base away. V is TRBV7-9 and J is TRBJ1-1; TRBD1 matches at 7 bases. Germline V gives CDR1 SEHNR, CDR2 FQNEAQ (reference sequence). The CDR3 totals 14 residues. The V and J ends lost 3 bases and 4 bases, in that order; junction bases with no gene match: 5. CDR3 sequence: CASSLGQKGTEAFF. In nucleotides, the CDR3 is TGTGCCAGCAGCTTGGGACAGAAAGGCACTGAAGCTTTCTTT. Variable domain in full (rest from reference TRBV7-9 and TRBJ1-1): DTGVSQNPRHKITKRGQNVTFRCDPISEHNRLYWYRQTLGQGPEFLTYFQNEAQLEKSRLLSDRFSAERPKGSFSTLEIQRTEQGDSAMYLCASSLGQKGTEAFFGQGTRLTVV.

The chain has TRBV20-1 and TRBJ2-2; D call uncertain. The CDR3 sequence is 15 residues long. The germline gives CDR1 DFQATT, CDR2 SNEGSKA (reference sequence). Trimming took 8 bases from V and 0 from J, leaving 16 bases between them. CDR3 region: CSLEWTEANTGELFF. As DNA, the CDR3 is TGCAGTTTAGAGTGGACCGAGGCGAACACCGGGGAGCTGTTTTTT.

This clonotype was detected a few times. The chain has TRBV5-5 and TRBJ2-2; D is unclear. Trimming took 0 bases from V and 4 from J, leaving 13 bases between them. The CDR3 totals 16 residues. CDR1 and CDR2 (germline): SGHKS, YYEKEE (reference sequence). CDR3 sequence: CASSLEVWGSTGELFF. The CDR3 nucleotides read TGTGCCAGCAGCTTGGAAGTCTGGGGAAGCACCGGGGAGCTGTTTTTT.